The following is a T cell receptor beta chain sequence with its context. The V segment lost 5 bases and the J segment 12 bases; nucleotides outside the gene matches: 18. The germline V gene encodes CDR1 SGHVS and CDR2 FNYEAQ. The CDR3 covers 17 residues. The record originates from a study of blood T cell repertoires in COVID-19. Whole-study context: T cells, B-cell-depleted T cells, or PBMCs supplied cDNA or gDNA.

Under the authors' procedure: Reference gene primer amplification gave estimated nucleated cell counts. The assay was immunoSEQ multiplex PCR, and TCRdb's table has in-frame clones only and misses some. That table supplies the V and J calls and clone size; D and trimming were determined from the DNA. The sample has some 190,000 clones, roughly 79% seen once. This chain joins TRBV7-6 and TRBJ2-1; TRBD2 matches 11 bases. Source material: peripheral blood. The receptor's source is a woman aged 40 to 50 with COVID-19, enrolled during active disease. The CDR3 DNA reads TGTGCCAGCAGCCCACACCCCCGGGGTAGCGGGAGGGTGGGGCAGTTCTTC. Translation: CASSPHPRGSGRVGQFF.